One sample yielded the 25 T cell receptor beta chains listed below, sequenced in a study of T cells in Graves' hyperthyroidism and ophthalmopathy. Amplification targeted TCR beta CDR3 regions from RNA transcripts. Primed by the HTBI set, a first-round RT-PCR was run on the TCR CDR3. One entry per CDR3 protein, called by TCRdb with MiXCR from the multiplex PCR reads. The table shows some 440,000 distinct CDR3 sequences, with around 14% occurring only once. Material: blood. The receptors come from a woman under 30 with Graves' hyperthyroidism.

This clonotype came up many times. V is TRBV12-3 or TRBV12-4 and J is TRBJ1-3; TRBD1 might be the D (5 bases). V was clipped by 4 bases and J by 1 base, with 5 bases between them. This CDR3 comprises 13 residues. CDR3 residues: CASSWGSGNTIYF. CDR3 in DNA: TGTGCCAGCAGTTGGGGGTCTGGAAACACCATATATTTT.

This clonotype was detected ten times or more. The V gene is TRBV6-1, the J gene TRBJ2-5; 14 nucleotides agree with TRBD2. The CDR3 length is 16 residues. Germline assignment: CDR1 MNHNS and CDR2 SASEGT. Trimming took 3 bases from V and 2 from J; bases not matched to a gene: 2. CDR3 in amino acids: CASSDGLAGGQETQYF. Here the CDR3 DNA reads TGTGCCAGCAGTGACGGACTAGCGGGGGGTCAAGAGACCCAGTACTTC.

This clonotype was picked up a small number of times. This chain connects TRBV20-1 to TRBJ2-7; TRBD1 aligns across 8 bases. This CDR3 has 13 amino acids. The ends lost 7 bases at V and 5 bases at J; junction bases unmatched: 10. Per the germline V gene, CDR1 is DFQATT and CDR2 is SNEGSKA (reference sequence). CDR3 loop: CSVPTGDSHEQYF. The CDR3 DNA reads as TGCAGTGTCCCGACAGGGGATAGTCACGAGCAGTACTTC.

This clonotype was observed many times. One end of the junction varies from germline; a read error may be responsible. The V gene is TRBV7-6, the J gene TRBJ2-1; D gene uncertain. The germline CDR1 and CDR2 sequences are SGHVS and FNYEAQ. The CDR3 totals 13 residues. CDR3 protein: CASTLGPFNEQFF. The CDR3 DNA reads TGTGCCAGCACCTTAGGGCCCTTCAATGAGCAGTTCTTC.

This clonotype has just a few counts. The J gene is TRBJ1-2, the V gene TRBV4-1; the match to TRBD1 covers 11 bases. CDR1 is MGHRA, CDR2 YSYEKL, per germline. V lost 3 bases, J lost 6 bases, and 3 bases stayed unmatched. This CDR3 region has 14 residues. The CDR3 region has the DNA TGCGCCAGCAGCCAGGGACAGGGGGGAGATGGCTACACCTTC. It codes for CASSQGQGGDGYTF.

This clonotype came up a few times. This chain connects TRBV5-6 to TRBJ2-7; maybe TRBD1 (6 bases). V was shortened by 2 bases and J by 5 bases, with 11 bases between the two germline ends. The CDR3 has 13 residues. Germline assignment: CDR1 SGHDT and CDR2 YYEEEE. CDR3 in amino acids: CASSLQGWDEQYF. The CDR3 nucleotides read TGTGCCAGCAGCTTACAGGGATGGGACGAGCAGTACTTC.

This clonotype was seen at least ten times. The rearrangement links TRBV2 to TRBJ2-7; 11 positions match TRBD1. Germline V gene lookup returns CDR1 SNHLY and CDR2 FYNNEI. The CDR3 covers 15 residues. V shed 2 bases and J 7 bases; nucleotides not matched to a gene: 7. DNA of the CDR3: TGTGCCAGCAGTGAACCGGACAGGGGGCGCGGTGAGCAGTACTTC. It is translated as CASSEPDRGRGEQYF.

This clonotype was seen ten or more times. This chain connects TRBV6-5 to TRBJ2-5; no reliable D call. The CDR3 covers 14 residues. Trimming cost V 0 bases and J 4 bases, with 9 bases left between them. Germline assignment: CDR1 MNHEY and CDR2 SVGAGI. CDR3 in DNA: TGTGCCAGCAGTTACTCGAGGACGAGAGAGACCCAGTACTTC. It encodes CASSYSRTRETQYF.

This clonotype was counted only a few times. V is TRBV10-3 and J is TRBJ2-2; D remains unclear. CDR1 ENHRY and CDR2 SYGVKD come from the germline V gene. Trimming took 0 bases from V and 3 from J, leaving 8 bases between them. The CDR3 runs to 15 residues. CDR3 in DNA: TGTGCCATCAGTGAGTCCGGTCCCGACACCGGGGAGCTGTTTTTT. Its protein is CAISESGPDTGELFF.

This clonotype was seen repeatedly, ten times or more. The CDR3 loop reads CASTGTRLSGNTIYF. The CDR3 DNA reads as TGTGCCAGCACCGGGACACGACTCTCTGGAAACACCATATATTTT. The V call is TRBV6-1, the J call TRBJ1-3, with D tentatively TRBD1 (6 bases). V was trimmed by 7 bases and J by 0 bases, leaving 13 bases between them. The germline gives CDR1 MNHNS, CDR2 SASEGT. The CDR3 is 15 residues long.

This clonotype showed up many times. This chain uses TRBV2 with TRBJ2-5; possibly TRBD2 for D (5 bases). Germline V CDR1 and CDR2: SNHLY, FYNNEI. V was cut by 10 bases and J by 4 bases, with 10 bases left in between. The CDR3 is 11 amino acids. The CDR3 nucleotides are TGTGCCACGGGGTGGAGAGAGACCCAGTACTTC. Translated: CATGWRETQYF.

This clonotype was found many times. The chain joins TRBV5-1 to TRBJ2-1; 9 bases line up with TRBD2. The CDR3 is 16 residues long. Unmatched junction bases numbered 8, after V lost 0 bases and J lost 7 bases. The germline gives CDR1 SGHRS, CDR2 YFSETQ. The CDR3 DNA reads TGCGCCAGCAGCTTGGCCATCAGCGGGAGGTTAAATGAGCAGTTCTTC. Its protein product is CASSLAISGRLNEQFF.

This clonotype was recorded at least ten times. The J gene is TRBJ2-5, the V gene TRBV27; D unresolved. Germline-derived CDR1 and CDR2 are MNHEY and SMNVEV (reference sequence). The CDR3 loop spans 14 amino acids. Trimming cost V 4 bases and J 2 bases, with 11 bases left between them. CDR3: CASSSRTVQETQYF. The CDR3 nucleotides are TGTGCCAGCAGTTCCCGTACAGTTCAAGAGACCCAGTACTTC.

This clonotype has at least ten counts. The chain carries TRBV7-9 and TRBJ2-1; 12 nucleotides line up with TRBD2. V lost 5 bases, J lost 0 bases, and 2 bases stayed unmatched. This CDR3 region has 16 residues. The germline gives CDR1 SEHNR, CDR2 FQNEAQ (reference sequence). The CDR3 here is CASSRTSGISYNEQFF. CDR3 DNA: TGTGCCAGCAGCCGGACTAGCGGGATCTCCTACAATGAGCAGTTCTTC.

This clonotype appeared many times. The chain combines TRBV4-1 with TRBJ2-5, with a possible D match to TRBD2 (5 bases). Germline V gene sequence: CDR1 MGHRA, CDR2 YSYEKL. This CDR3 has 15 amino acids. Between the trimmed V and J ends, which lost 1 base and 2 bases, there was a span of 11 bases. The CDR3 spells CASSQVLAGQETQYF. CDR3 DNA: TGCGCCAGCAGCCAAGTTCTAGCCGGACAAGAGACCCAGTACTTC.

This clonotype was seen at least ten times. V and J are TRBV27 and TRBJ2-5; maybe TRBD2 (6 bases). This CDR3 spans 13 amino acids. The germline V gene encodes CDR1 MNHEY and CDR2 SMNVEV (reference sequence). Trimming took 4 bases from V and 3 from J, leaving 9 bases between them. CDR3 loop: CASSSWGEETQYF. The CDR3 DNA is TGTGCCAGCAGTTCGTGGGGGGAAGAGACCCAGTACTTC.

With respect to this clonotype: A much larger clone differs by one base, so this may be a read error. The chain couples TRBV3-1 to TRBJ2-5, with TRBD2 matching over 8 bases. V was clipped by 1 base and J by 7 bases; unmatched bases: 8. The germline V gene has CDR1 LGHDT and CDR2 YNNKEL (reference sequence). The CDR3 has 15 residues. In DNA form, the CDR3 reads TGTGCCAGCAGCCAAGGAACGGGGGCGGGGGGGACCCAGTACTTC. Its protein is CASSQGTGAGGTQYF.

This clonotype was recorded many times. The V and J genes are TRBV30 and TRBJ1-2; D is unresolved. CDR3 size: 16 residues. The germline V gene encodes CDR1 GTSNPN and CDR2 SVGIG (reference sequence). V dropped 2 bases and J dropped 2 bases, with 18 bases sitting between them. The CDR3 bases are TGTGCCTGGAGTAATTTTCTGCGCGCCCGGAACTATGGCTACACCTTC. Its translation is CAWSNFLRARNYGYTF.

The table lists this clonotype with many counts. The rearrangement joins TRBV7-2 to TRBJ2-7; 10 nucleotides agree with TRBD1. The CDR3 sequence is 15 residues long. Germline trimming cut 1 base from V and 7 bases from J; bases unmatched to any gene: 7. Per the germline V gene, CDR1 is SGHTA and CDR2 is FQGNSA. CDR3 protein: CASSLVGTGAWEQYF. CDR3 DNA: TGTGCCAGCAGCTTAGTGGGGACAGGGGCATGGGAGCAGTACTTC. The whole variable domain, filled in from reference TRBV7-2 and TRBJ2-7, reads GAGVSQSPSNKVTEKGKDVELRCDPISGHTALYWYRQSLGQGLEFLIYFQGNSAPDKSGLPSDRFSAERTGGSVSTLTIQRTQQEDSAVYLCASSLVGTGAWEQYFGPGTRLTVT.

This rearrangement joins TRBV7-9 to TRBJ2-1; D possibly uses TRBD1 or TRBD2 (7 bases each). The CDR3 has 16 amino acids. CDR1 is SEHNR, CDR2 FQNEAQ, per germline (reference sequence). Trimming pared 1 base from V and 3 bases from J, leaving 13 bases between. CDR3 protein: CASSLGGGTDYNEQFF. CDR3 in DNA: TGTGCCAGCAGCTTAGGGGGGGGGACAGACTACAATGAGCAGTTCTTC.

This clonotype was found many times. One end of the junction is discordant with germline, which a read error may explain. The gene calls are TRBV5-1 and TRBJ1-5; D perhaps matches TRBD1 (6 bases). This CDR3 has 15 amino acids. Per the germline V gene, CDR1 is SGHRS and CDR2 is YFSETQ. The CDR3, as DNA: TGTGCCAGCAGTTTAACGGGGGCTAGCAATCAGCCCCAGCATTTT. Its translation: CASSLTGASNQPQHF.

This clonotype came up a few times. The chain employs TRBV4-1 and TRBJ2-3, with D perhaps matching TRBD2 (6 bases). Germline CDR1 is MGHRA and CDR2 is YSYEKL. Trimming stripped 8 bases from V and 9 bases from J, with 27 bases between. CDR3 length: 16 amino acids. CDR3 amino acids: CASSGMTGTASRTQYF. The CDR3 DNA is TGCGCCAGCTCGGGGATGACCGGGACTGCATCTCGGACGCAGTATTTT.

This chain links TRBV20-1 with TRBJ1-3; D is ambiguous. The length of the CDR3 is 14 residues. V was pared by 2 bases and J by 0 bases, with 8 bases between. CDR1 is DFQATT and CDR2 is SNEGSKA in the germline V gene (reference sequence). As DNA, the CDR3 is TGCAGTGCTAGACCATACATCTCTGGAAACACCATATATTTT. It translates to CSARPYISGNTIYF.

This clonotype was seen at least ten times. The chain has TRBV6-1 and TRBJ2-5; weak D call: TRBD2 (6 bases). The CDR3 extends over 12 amino acids. The V gene's germline CDR1 is MNHNS and CDR2 SASEGT. Trimming removed 0 bases at V and 7 bases at J, with 6 bases between. DNA for the CDR3: TGTGCCAGCAGTGAAGCCGGGGGGACCCAGTACTTC. It specifies CASSEAGGTQYF.

Ten or more counts support this clonotype. V usage is TRBV12-3 or TRBV12-4 and J usage is TRBJ2-4, with TRBD1 as a possible D gene (5 bases). V lost 1 base, J lost 2 bases, and 12 bases lay in between. This CDR3 comprises 16 residues. The CDR3 DNA reads TGTGCCAGCAGTTTAGGCTTCCAGGGAACCAAAAACATTCAGTACTTC. Its translation: CASSLGFQGTKNIQYF.